This paragraph covers one T cell receptor (beta chain) sequence. This sample stems from a study of TIL therapy for anti-PD-1-resistant metastatic lung cancer. Study summary: Tumors had a median PD-L1 proportion score of 4.5% to 7%. Most patients had lung adenocarcinoma. Tumors carried a median about 1.5 non-synonymous mutations per megabase.

Time point denoted: pre-treatment sample, taken before nivolumab and TIL therapy. Enrollment ran from 2017 to early 2020. The immunoSEQ assay was v3. Clones were sequenced by immunoSEQ multiplex PCR, and TCRdb holds only the in-frame ones, with some missing. The data show 50,000 to 65,000 clones, about 81% seen once. Germline loops: CDR1 SGHNT, CDR2 YENEEA. The CDR3 totals 15 residues. The V gene lost 2 bases and the J gene lost 6 bases, with 17 bases spanning the gap. The J gene is TRBJ2-7, the V gene TRBV11-3; D is perhaps TRBD1 or TRBD2 (5 bases each). This receptor was taken from a person between 25 and 80 years old with non-small cell lung cancer. Source: blood, taken at baseline. CDR3 DNA sequence: TGTGCCAGCAGCTTATCACCGGGACCCTCTTCCGAGCAGTACTTC. This sequence encodes CASSLSPGPSSEQYF.